The TCR beta chain under discussion was sequenced for a study of cytomegalovirus exposure and HLA in healthy donors. The PCR ran on 60 Vbeta and 13 Jbeta primers. Here immunoSEQ multiplex PCR was the method, and the copy in TCRdb shows in-frame clones only, minus some. This sample has around 150,000 clones, with about 60% found just once. J lost 0 bases, V lost 0 bases, and 2 bases had no gene match. This CDR3 spans 15 amino acids. Germline CDR1 and CDR2: SGHTA and FQGNSA. This clonotype was obtained from a woman aged 55 to 70 in good health and CMV-seropositive. The chain has TRBV7-2 and TRBJ2-7, with 7 bases that match TRBD2. Sequenced material: PBMCs. The CDR3 DNA reads as TGTGCCAGCAGCTTAGCAGGCGGGAGCTCCTACGAGCAGTACTTC. Protein sequence: CASSLAGGSSYEQYF.